This T cell receptor (beta chain) was recorded in a study of control samples from healthy donors and cancer patients. The table lists this clone with a count of one. Some clones are missing from TCRdb's copy, which holds only in-frame ones; the method was immunoSEQ multiplex PCR. This sample has 84,000 or so clones; 91% occur once, and the top ten carry approximately 15%. Trimming removed 3 bases at V and 2 bases at J, with 7 bases between. The CDR3 spans 13 residues. The clonotype comes from a man aged 50-59 years in good health. The chain is built from TRBV12-3 or TRBV12-4 and TRBJ1-1; unclear D gene. The sequenced sample was blood. The DNA of the CDR3 is TGTGCCAGCAGTTTGGTAAGAAACACTGAAGCTTTCTTT. It translates to CASSLVRNTEAFF.